These 2 T cell receptor beta chains came from one sample sequenced in a study of response to subunit inactivated influenza vaccine (dated by TCRdb to about 2018). The method behind the library was RT-PCR. Sequencer: Illumina HiSeq 2500. The public sequencing data were trimmed at Q25 with fastp and processed into clonotypes with MiXCR by TCRdb, which kept only in-frame beta chains. Entries that share a CDR3 protein sequence are merged under the most common genes and DNA. The sample table contains about half a million distinct CDR3 sequences; only one count was recorded for about 10% of them. The ten largest clones add up to around 12% of the sample. The time point label here, explained by the study, means: approximately 45 days after influenza vaccine administration. The sample was PBMCs from blood, taken about 6 weeks after vaccination. These receptors all stem from a man aged 45 to 65 who received an inactivated influenza vaccine. Donor details come from another sample of the same person, matched by shared clones.

This clonotype was counted only a few times. This sequence joins TRBV28 and TRBJ2-7; D might be TRBD2 (5 bases). The CDR3 runs 12 residues. V lost 6 bases and J lost 7, with 13 bases in between. CDR1 MDHEN and CDR2 SYDVKM come from the germline V gene. CDR3 region: CASSVGRGEQYF. The CDR3 DNA follows: TGTGCCAGCAGCGTCGGTAGAGGGGAGCAGTACTTC.

The J gene is TRBJ2-3, the V gene TRBV15; D unclear. CDR3 length: 14 amino acids. The V gene lost 0 bases and the J gene lost 5 bases, with 9 bases spanning the gap. CDR1 is LNHNV, CDR2 YYDKDF, per germline (reference sequence). The CDR3 reads CATSREIRGDTQYF. The CDR3 coding sequence is TGTGCCACCAGCAGAGAAATTCGAGGAGATACGCAGTATTTT.